Described below is a single T cell receptor (beta chain) sequence and its context. The target antigen is unknown. The limits of the CDR3 on the DNA are not certain, so only TCRdb's listed CDR3 is given. Germline assignment: CDR1 MDHEN and CDR2 SYDVKM. The CDR3 length equals 16 residues, ends included. This entry is derived from a study of cytomegalovirus exposure and HLA in healthy donors. Study-wide results and limits: A later analysis linked 15,000 to 20,000 TCR beta sequences to HLA alleles at 0.05 false discovery rate. Over 150 TCR beta chains were listed as cytomegalovirus-associated.

In the PCR, 60 Vbeta and 13 Jbeta primers were used. The data were produced by immunoSEQ multiplex PCR, yet TCRdb's version contains in-frame clones alone and is incomplete. Of 60,000 to 75,000 clones in the sample, roughly 74% were seen once. What was sequenced was PBMCs. V and J are TRBV28 and TRBJ1-5; the table assigns TRBD1, which was not confirmed against the DNA. This receptor was obtained from a woman between 25 and 40 years old in good health and CMV-seropositive. CDR3 sequence reads: CASSTSGQFSNQPQHF.